This T cell receptor (beta chain) was recorded in a study of blood T cell repertoires in COVID-19. Generated by immunoSEQ multiplex PCR, the TCRdb table keeps only in-frame clones and is missing some. The sample lists around 50,000 clones; 75% to 90% were seen once. CDR1 and CDR2 (germline): MDHEN, SYDVKM. The CDR3 is made up of 16 amino acids. The ends lost 3 bases at V and 6 bases at J; junction bases unmatched: 13. The origin of this receptor is a human donor in a cohort sampled during active COVID-19. J is TRBJ1-2 and V is TRBV28, with TRBD1 matching 7 bases. Material: peripheral blood. DNA for the CDR3: TGTGCCAGCAGTTTCTTAAAGGGGGCCCGTTCTGATGGCTACACCTTC. Amino acids: CASSFLKGARSDGYTF.